Shown below are 16 T cell receptor beta chains from a single sample sequenced in a study of T cell repertoires in aging, cancer and after chemotherapy. TCR beta rearrangements were amplified from peripheral blood genomic DNA. Rearranged V-D-J TRB sequences were amplified with a mixed TRB-A/B primer pool. TCRdb re-called the multiplex PCR reads with MiXCR, one entry per CDR3 protein. The sample consists of some 3,800 distinct CDR3 sequences, 25% to 30% of them appearing once. Material: blood. Receptors originate from a human donor with a solid tumor.

The rearrangement uses TRBV5-1 and TRBJ2-3, with TRBD2 matching over 8 bases. Germline CDR1 is SGHRS and CDR2 is YFSETQ. V was pared by 4 bases and J by 4 bases, with 11 bases of the junction left unmatched. CDR3 size: 16 residues. CDR3 loop: CASSLEWGLVPDTQYF. CDR3 nucleotide sequence: TGCGCCAGCAGCCTGGAGTGGGGACTAGTCCCAGATACGCAGTATTTT.

The chain has TRBV18 and TRBJ2-3; 9 bases line up with TRBD2. With V trimmed by 0 bases and J by 4 bases, 11 bases remained unmatched. Germline V gene data show CDR1 as KGHSH and CDR2 as LQKENI. The CDR3 has 18 residues. Written as DNA, the CDR3 is TGTGCCAGCTCACCACCGAGGGCGGGAGGGCCGGAAGCAGATACGCAGTATTTT. Protein: CASSPPRAGGPEADTQYF.

This clonotype has only a few counts. The chain has TRBV12-3 or TRBV12-4 and TRBJ1-1, with D possibly being TRBD1 (5 bases). The CDR3 is 14 residues long. Trimming shortened V by 7 bases and J by 5 bases, and 17 bases separated the two germline ends. The CDR3 loop reads CASTYSEGPTEAFF. CDR3 coding DNA: TGTGCCAGCACCTATTCGGAGGGACCAACTGAAGCTTTCTTT.

The chain carries TRBV27 and TRBJ2-1, with D tentatively TRBD1 or TRBD2 (5 bases each). The germline V gene has CDR1 MNHEY and CDR2 SMNVEV (reference sequence). V was pared by 0 bases and J by 4 bases, with 13 bases between. The CDR3 totals 16 residues. CDR3 DNA: TGTGCCAGCAGTTTATCCCCCACGGGACCATACAATGAGCAGTTCTTC. It translates to CASSLSPTGPYNEQFF.

Only a few counts were recorded for this clonotype. The CDR3 DNA follows: TGTGCCAGCAGCCAAGATAGAGGGGTTGGGAACACTGAAGCTTTCTTT. As protein: CASSQDRGVGNTEAFF. The chain has TRBV14 and TRBJ1-1; D possibly corresponds to TRBD1 (5 bases). CDR1 and CDR2 from the germline V gene are SGHDN and FVKESK. CDR3 length equals 16 residues. Trimming shortened V by 0 bases and J by 1 base, and 12 bases separated the two germline ends. The entire variable domain, with the rest obtained from reference TRBV14 and TRBJ1-1, is as follows: EAGVTQFPSHSVIEKGQTVTLRCDPISGHDNLYWYRRVMGKEIKFLLHFVKESKQDESGMPNNRFLAERTGGTYSTLKVQPAELEDSGVYFCASSQDRGVGNTEAFFGQGTRLTVV.

V is TRBV5-6 and J is TRBJ2-5; no clear D gene. The ends were cut back, 1 base at V and 7 bases at J, with 20 bases in the middle. The CDR3 contains 16 residues. Germline V gives CDR1 SGHDT, CDR2 YYEEEE. CDR3 in amino acids: CASSLKISAQSVTQYF. The DNA for the CDR3 is TGTGCCAGCAGCTTGAAAATTTCGGCGCAATCGGTGACCCAGTACTTC.

This clonotype was counted only a few times. This chain joins TRBV10-3 and TRBJ1-5; D uncertain. The CDR3 runs 15 residues. Trimming stripped 0 bases from V and 2 bases from J, with 8 bases between. Per germline, CDR1 ENHRY and CDR2 SYGVKD. The CDR3 bases are TGTGCCATCAGTGAGTCGACTCAAGGCAATCAGCCCCAGCATTTT. It encodes CAISESTQGNQPQHF.

This clonotype was observed a few times. The chain links TRBV18 to TRBJ1-1; 7 bases are a match to TRBD1. This CDR3 has 13 residues. Germline values: CDR1 KGHSH, CDR2 LQKENI. Losses at the gene ends were 6 bases for V and 3 bases for J; bases not matched to a gene: 4. The CDR3 DNA follows: TGTGCCAGCTCCTACAGGGGATACACTGAAGCTTTCTTT. This encodes CASSYRGYTEAFF.

This clonotype was recorded a few times. The rearrangement joins TRBV20-1 to TRBJ2-4; TRBD1 is a possible D gene (6 bases). This CDR3 is 13 amino acids long. V was pared by 3 bases and J by 6 bases, with 12 bases between. From germline, CDR1 is DFQATT and CDR2 SNEGSKA (reference sequence). CDR3 sequence (DNA): TGCAGTGCTAGTGCGGCCAGGGGAAACATTCAGTACTTC. Protein: CSASAARGNIQYF.

The chain joins TRBV18 to TRBJ1-5, with D unresolved. The germline V gene encodes CDR1 KGHSH and CDR2 LQKENI. The CDR3 loop spans 15 amino acids. Trimming stripped 3 bases from V and 3 bases from J, with 12 bases between. In DNA, the CDR3 is TGTGCCAGCTCACCTTCTACCGGAAACAATCAGCCCCAGCATTTT. Translated, it gives CASSPSTGNNQPQHF.

CDR3 nucleotide sequence: TGTGCCAGCAGTTACTCGAGGGGGGGCGGTGGCTACACCTTC. Its translation is CASSYSRGGGGYTF. The chain employs TRBV6-6 and TRBJ1-2; D might be TRBD1 (6 bases). The CDR3 has 14 amino acids. The germline V gene encodes CDR1 MNHNY and CDR2 SVGAGI (reference sequence). Trimming cost V 0 bases and J 7 bases, with 12 bases left between them.

The J gene is TRBJ1-5, the V gene TRBV27, with D perhaps TRBD1 (5 bases). Germline CDR1 reads MNHEY; CDR2 reads SMNVEV (reference sequence). This CDR3 is built from 14 residues. Deletions cut 6 bases from V and 15 bases from J, with 24 bases between. The CDR3 coding sequence is TGTGCCAGCAGGGGACCTTTCTCAGAGGCCGACCGGCATTTT. It is translated as CASRGPFSEADRHF.

The rearrangement uses TRBV11-2 and TRBJ2-7; 8 bases line up with TRBD1. There are 15 residues in the CDR3. V lost 1 base, J lost 5 bases, and 7 bases stayed unmatched. Germline CDR1 SGHAT, CDR2 FQNNGV. The CDR3 protein is CASSLAGQGRHEQYF. The CDR3 DNA reads TGTGCCAGCAGCTTAGCCGGACAGGGTCGGCACGAGCAGTACTTC.

By share of the sample, this clonotype is medium-sized (0.01 to 0.1%). This chain joins TRBV19 and TRBJ2-7; 10 bases agree with TRBD2. This CDR3 comprises 14 residues. CDR1 and CDR2 from the germline V gene are LNHDA and SQIVND (reference sequence). The J segment lost 4 bases and the V segment lost 10 bases, leaving 10 bases of the junction unmatched. CDR3 coding DNA: TGTGCCACTCGAAAGCCTAGCGGGGGATACGAGCAGTACTTC. It is translated as CATRKPSGGYEQYF.

This clonotype appeared once. The chain employs TRBV11-1 and TRBJ1-2; 8 bases map to TRBD1. Germline loops: CDR1 SGHAT, CDR2 FQDESV (reference sequence). The junction had 6 bases not matched to a gene; V was cut back by 4 bases and J by 2 bases. This CDR3 comprises 15 residues. For the CDR3, the DNA is TGTGCCAGCAGCTGGCAGGGGGCCGTAAACTATGGCTACACCTTC. Encoded protein: CASSWQGAVNYGYTF.

The rearrangement joins TRBV5-1 to TRBJ2-3; tentative D call: TRBD2 (5 bases). V was clipped by 0 bases and J by 2 bases, with 10 bases between them. The CDR3 spans 15 residues. Germline V gene data show CDR1 as SGHRS and CDR2 as YFSETQ. The CDR3 loop reads CASSLEGGTTDTQYF. In DNA form, the CDR3 reads TGCGCCAGCAGCTTGGAAGGAGGTACCACAGATACGCAGTATTTT.